The 23 T cell receptor beta chains below all came from one sample that was sequenced in a study of blood T cells in healthy people across ages. Primers used in a second PCR of about 7 to 12 cycles were a sample-barcoded 5' primer and a J-beta primer mix. One entry per CDR3 protein, called by TCRdb with MiXCR from the 5' RACE reads. The sample includes 1.5 million to 2 million distinct CDR3 sequences, more than 35% of them seen just once. What was sequenced was blood. The receptor source for this set is a human donor in good health.

This clonotype was seen a few times. The DNA of the CDR3 is TGTGCCAGCAGCCGGGGGCAGGAGCAGCCCCAGCATTTT. Translated, it gives CASSRGQEQPQHF. The V and J genes are TRBV9 and TRBJ1-5, with a possible D match to TRBD1 (6 bases). The ends were cut back, 4 bases at V and 7 bases at J, with 12 bases in the middle. The germline gives CDR1 SGDLS, CDR2 YYNGEE. The CDR3 length is 13 residues.

This clonotype was seen many times. The chain joins TRBV6-1 to TRBJ1-2; D perhaps matches TRBD1 (5 bases). Germline assignment: CDR1 MNHNS and CDR2 SASEGT. The CDR3 runs to 15 residues. Trimming removed 0 bases at V and 6 bases at J, with 14 bases between. The CDR3, as DNA: TGTGCCAGCAGTGAAGCTGAGAGGGGATCGGATGGCTACACCTTC. This gives the protein CASSEAERGSDGYTF.

Remarks on this clonotype: The junction differs from germline at one of its ends, possibly a read error. The chain uses TRBV5-1 and TRBJ2-1; 9 bases are shared with TRBD1. The CDR3 covers 16 residues. CDR1 and CDR2 from the germline V gene are SGHRS and YFSETQ. The CDR3 sequence is CAGSYPRDRDMNEQFF. Here the CDR3 DNA reads TGCGCCGGCAGCTACCCCCGGGACAGGGATATGAATGAGCAGTTCTTC.

The chain couples TRBV7-3 to TRBJ2-7; D ambiguous. Per the germline V gene, CDR1 is SGHTA and CDR2 is FQGTGA. Trimming took 0 bases from V and 10 from J, leaving 13 bases between them. CDR3 length: 13 amino acids. In DNA form, the CDR3 reads TGTGCCAGCAGCTTAACTAGTAAAGAGATCCAGTACTTC. Amino acids: CASSLTSKEIQYF.

The chain is built from TRBV7-9 and TRBJ1-6, with D unclear. In germline, CDR1 is SEHNR, CDR2 FQNEAQ (reference sequence). CDR3 length: 15 residues. V was trimmed by 5 bases and J by 8 bases, leaving 16 bases between them. The CDR3 loop reads CASSLGLTDDSPLHF. The CDR3 DNA sequence: TGTGCCAGCAGCCTCGGACTGACCGATGATTCACCCCTCCACTTT.

Comments on this clonotype: The junction and the germline gene differ at one end; a read error may be behind it. The gene calls are TRBV7-2 and TRBJ1-2, with TRBD1 as a possible D gene (6 bases). The CDR3 runs 17 residues. The germline CDR1 and CDR2 sequences are SGHTA and FQGNSA. CDR3 protein: CANSPVSTGTANYGYTF. The CDR3 nucleotides are TGTGCCAACAGCCCCGTAAGCACAGGGACGGCTAACTATGGCTACACCTTC. The variable domain in full, completed from reference TRBV7-2 and TRBJ1-2, reads GAGVSQSPSNKVTEKGKDVELRCDPISGHTALYWYRQSLGQGLEFLIYFQGNSAPDKSGLPSDRFSAERTGGSVSTLTIQRTQQEDSAVYLCANSPVSTGTANYGYTFGSGTRLTVV.

This clonotype was found a few times. The chain has TRBV11-3 and TRBJ2-1; no firm D call. The CDR3 is 11 residues long. Per the germline V gene, CDR1 is SGHNT and CDR2 is YENEEA. Trimming pared 7 bases from V and 6 bases from J, leaving 7 bases between. CDR3 sequence (DNA): TGTGCCAGCACTGCCGGCAATGAGCAGTTCTTC. This sequence encodes CASTAGNEQFF.

The table lists this clonotype with a few counts. The rearrangement uses TRBV29-1 and TRBJ1-1; D may be TRBD1 (6 bases). From germline, CDR1 is SQVTM and CDR2 ANQGSEA. The CDR3 is 13 amino acids. V was trimmed by 2 bases and J by 6 bases, leaving 13 bases between them. The CDR3 reads CSVELRQAPEAFF. In DNA, the CDR3 is TGCAGCGTTGAATTGAGACAGGCACCTGAAGCTTTCTTT.

As to this clonotype: Its ends do not fully match the called genes, so a read error is possible. This chain connects TRBV6-5 to TRBJ1-2; D may be TRBD1 (6 bases). This CDR3 has 13 amino acids. Germline-derived CDR1 and CDR2 are MNHEY and SVGAGI. CDR3 nucleotide sequence: TGTGCCAGCAGTCAACAGACAGGTTATGGTTACACCTTC. Amino acid sequence: CASSQQTGYGYTF.

V usage is TRBV2 and J usage is TRBJ2-7, with a weak D call TRBD1 (6 bases). The V gene lost 4 bases and the J gene lost 9 bases, with 19 bases spanning the gap. In germline, CDR1 is SNHLY, CDR2 FYNNEI. The CDR3 is 14 residues long. CDR3: CASSALGTSAGQYF. DNA of the CDR3: TGTGCCAGCAGTGCCCTTGGGACATCTGCGGGGCAGTACTTC.

This chain connects TRBV29-1 to TRBJ2-7, with D hard to call. V was shortened by 7 bases and J by 2 bases, with 15 bases between the two germline ends. From germline, CDR1 is SQVTM and CDR2 ANQGSEA. This CDR3 has 13 residues. The CDR3 spells CSASKVGPYEQYF. CDR3 bases: TGCAGCGCCTCAAAGGTGGGCCCCTACGAGCAGTACTTC.

The J gene is TRBJ2-7, the V gene TRBV7-6; D unclear. The CDR3 sequence is 13 residues long. Germline-derived CDR1 and CDR2 are SGHVS and FNYEAQ. Trimming shortened V by 4 bases and J by 0 bases, and 7 bases separated the two germline ends. CDR3: CASSSRYSYEQYF. As DNA, the CDR3 is TGTGCCAGCAGCTCCCGTTACTCCTACGAGCAGTACTTC.

This clonotype was counted only a few times. The V call is TRBV2, the J call TRBJ2-3; maybe TRBD2 (6 bases). CDR1 and CDR2 from the germline V gene are SNHLY and FYNNEI. CDR3 length equals 12 residues. V lost 8 bases and J 6 bases, leaving 12 bases between the germline ends. CDR3 sequence reads: CASDQEGDTQYF. The CDR3 nucleotides are TGTGCCAGCGACCAGGAGGGTGATACGCAGTATTTT. Based on the CDR3 plus reference TRBV2 and TRBJ2-3, the full variable domain is EPEVTQTPSHQVTQMGQEVILRCVPISNHLYFYWYRQILGQKVEFLVSFYNNEISEKSEIFDDQFSVERPDGSNFTLKIRSTKLEDSAMYFCASDQEGDTQYFGPGTRLTVL.

The sample holds a few counts of this clonotype. The chain recombines TRBV4-3 with TRBJ1-1; D is unclear. The CDR3 consists of 13 residues. Germline V lookup: CDR1 LGHNA, CDR2 YSLEER. Between the trimmed V and J ends, which lost 0 bases and 7 bases, there was a span of 9 bases. CDR3 sequence reads: CASSQDVWGEAFF. CDR3 nucleotide sequence: TGCGCCAGCAGCCAAGATGTTTGGGGTGAAGCTTTCTTT.

The chain carries TRBV7-9 and TRBJ1-6, with D possibly TRBD1 on 5 matching bases. Germline assignment: CDR1 SEHNR and CDR2 FQNEAQ (reference sequence). This CDR3 spans 15 amino acids. V was trimmed by 2 bases and J by 8 bases, leaving 13 bases between them. This CDR3 is CASSLSPGLYSPLHF. The CDR3 DNA reads TGTGCCAGCAGCTTATCTCCGGGGCTATATTCACCCCTCCACTTT. Complete variable domain (other parts from reference TRBV7-9 and TRBJ1-6): DTGVSQNPRHKITKRGQNVTFRCDPISEHNRLYWYRQTLGQGPEFLTYFQNEAQLEKSRLLSDRFSAERPKGSFSTLEIQRTEQGDSAMYLCASSLSPGLYSPLHFGNGTRLTVT.

V usage is TRBV12-5 and J usage is TRBJ2-1; the D is unclear. V was shortened by 0 bases and J by 3 bases, with 30 bases between the two germline ends. The V gene's germline CDR1 is LGHNT and CDR2 FRNRAP. The CDR3 extends over 22 amino acids. The CDR3 sequence: CASGLVLALGVIGRNRYNEQFF. The CDR3 nucleotides read TGTGCTAGTGGTTTGGTACTGGCGCTCGGTGTGATTGGACGTAATCGCTACAATGAGCAGTTCTTC.

V gene TRBV10-3 combines with J gene TRBJ1-1; a possible D gene is TRBD1 (5 bases). Germline-derived CDR1 and CDR2 are ENHRY and SYGVKD. There are 12 residues in the CDR3. V was cut by 11 bases and J by 1 base, with 11 bases left in between. The CDR3 spells CAVHGQNTEAFF. The CDR3 nucleotides read TGTGCCGTCCACGGACAGAACACTGAAGCTTTCTTT.

V and J are TRBV28 and TRBJ1-5; TRBD1 agrees at 9 bases. The J segment lost 4 bases and the V segment lost 4 bases, leaving 8 bases of the junction unmatched. This CDR3 spans 16 amino acids. The germline CDR1 and CDR2 sequences are MDHEN and SYDVKM. DNA for the CDR3: TGTGCCAGCAGTTCCTGGGACAGGGTGAGAAATCAGCCCCAGCATTTT. Protein product: CASSSWDRVRNQPQHF.

Turning to this clonotype: The junction departs from germline at one end; a sequencing error may be responsible. The chain employs TRBV13 and TRBJ2-4; D may be TRBD1 (6 bases). Gene TRBJ2-7 matches the end of the DNA better, so the J call may be wrong. Looked up from germline, CDR1 is PRHDT and CDR2 is FYEKMQ (reference sequence). The CDR3 is 16 amino acids. DNA of the CDR3: TGTGCCAGCAACTTAGGGCCGCCAGGGGCCCCCTACGAGCAGTACTTC. The encoded protein is CASNLGPPGAPYEQYF.

This clonotype appeared a few times. CDR3 coding DNA: TGTGCCAGCTCATCGACAGGGCCAACTAATGAAAAACTGTTTTTT. Translated, it gives CASSSTGPTNEKLFF. The chain links TRBV18 to TRBJ1-4, with 7 bases that match TRBD1. The CDR3 contains 15 residues. Germline-derived CDR1 and CDR2 are KGHSH and LQKENI. V was clipped by 5 bases and J by 0 bases; unmatched bases: 3.

In this sample, this clonotype turned up a few times. The V gene is TRBV10-3, the J gene TRBJ2-5, with TRBD1 matching 9 bases. Germline V gene data show CDR1 as ENHRY and CDR2 as SYGVKD. V dropped 3 bases and J dropped 5; count of bases not matched to a gene: 4. CDR3 length equals 14 residues. The CDR3, as DNA: TGTGCCATCAGTGAAAGGACAGGGGAGGAGACCCAGTACTTC. This translates into CAISERTGEETQYF.

This clonotype was counted between two and nine times. The chain is built from TRBV20-1 and TRBJ2-3, with D perhaps matching TRBD1 or TRBD2 (6 bases each). The CDR3 is 16 residues long. The V and J ends lost 0 bases and 3 bases respectively, with 16 bases between them. The germline gives CDR1 DFQATT, CDR2 SNEGSKA (reference sequence). CDR3 nucleotides: TGCAGTGCTAGAGATCTCAGCCGGGGGCTTACAGATACGCAGTATTTT. Its protein product is CSARDLSRGLTDTQYF.

This clonotype was seen only a few times. The genes are TRBV20-1 and TRBJ2-3, with 9 bases matching TRBD2. In germline, CDR1 is DFQATT, CDR2 SNEGSKA (reference sequence). The CDR3 consists of 16 residues. V lost 1 base, J lost 4 bases, and 9 bases stayed unmatched. The CDR3 loop reads CSARVSGGGAPDTQYF. As DNA, the CDR3 is TGCAGTGCTAGAGTGTCTGGCGGGGGGGCCCCAGATACGCAGTATTTT.